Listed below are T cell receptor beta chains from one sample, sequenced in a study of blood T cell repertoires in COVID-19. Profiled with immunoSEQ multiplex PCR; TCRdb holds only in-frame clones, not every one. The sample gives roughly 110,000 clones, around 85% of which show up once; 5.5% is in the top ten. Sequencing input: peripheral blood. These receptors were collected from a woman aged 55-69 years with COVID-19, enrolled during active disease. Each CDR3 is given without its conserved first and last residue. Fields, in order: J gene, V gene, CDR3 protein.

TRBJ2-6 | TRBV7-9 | ASSPRQDSNSGANVLT
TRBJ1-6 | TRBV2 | ASSPDRLLNSPLH
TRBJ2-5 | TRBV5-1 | ASSSLVGRETQY
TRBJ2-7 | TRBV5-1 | ASSLLGGQMYEQY
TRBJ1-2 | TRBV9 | ASSVTGANYGYT
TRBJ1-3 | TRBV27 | ASSPQGHSGNTIY
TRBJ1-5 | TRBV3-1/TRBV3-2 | ASSQDYSNQPQH
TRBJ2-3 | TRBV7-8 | ASSLVTGWSTDTQY
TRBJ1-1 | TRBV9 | ASSVSRNTEAF
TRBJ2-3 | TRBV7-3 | ASSLMATGTDTQY
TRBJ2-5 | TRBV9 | ASSVGSGGAGETQY
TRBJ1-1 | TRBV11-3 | ASSSSLPGTGNTEAF
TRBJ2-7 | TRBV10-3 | AISLRQGASYEQY
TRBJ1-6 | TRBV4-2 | ASSQIKDRAPNSPLH
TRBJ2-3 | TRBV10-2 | ASSESGRGTTDTQY
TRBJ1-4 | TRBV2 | ASSVDRNNEKLF
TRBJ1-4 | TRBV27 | ASSRDRPRSGEKLF
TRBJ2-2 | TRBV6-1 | ASSDLGQGNTGELF
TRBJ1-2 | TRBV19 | ASSAGLPYGYT
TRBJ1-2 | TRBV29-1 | SVSTGGYGYT
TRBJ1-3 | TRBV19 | ASSPRTGSTGNTIY
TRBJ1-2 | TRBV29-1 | SVEGTGGSGYT
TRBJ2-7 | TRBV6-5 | ASTPLGHNYEQY
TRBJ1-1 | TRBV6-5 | ASSYGGGRTEAF
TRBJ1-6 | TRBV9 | ASSVATGEGNNSPLH
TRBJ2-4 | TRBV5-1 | ASSFYSGGTDIQY
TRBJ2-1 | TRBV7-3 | ASRQGPGNEQF
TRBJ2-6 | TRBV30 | AWTGGANVLT
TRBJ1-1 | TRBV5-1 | ASSLLDRVDTEAF
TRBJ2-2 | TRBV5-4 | ASSQGLPPNTGELF